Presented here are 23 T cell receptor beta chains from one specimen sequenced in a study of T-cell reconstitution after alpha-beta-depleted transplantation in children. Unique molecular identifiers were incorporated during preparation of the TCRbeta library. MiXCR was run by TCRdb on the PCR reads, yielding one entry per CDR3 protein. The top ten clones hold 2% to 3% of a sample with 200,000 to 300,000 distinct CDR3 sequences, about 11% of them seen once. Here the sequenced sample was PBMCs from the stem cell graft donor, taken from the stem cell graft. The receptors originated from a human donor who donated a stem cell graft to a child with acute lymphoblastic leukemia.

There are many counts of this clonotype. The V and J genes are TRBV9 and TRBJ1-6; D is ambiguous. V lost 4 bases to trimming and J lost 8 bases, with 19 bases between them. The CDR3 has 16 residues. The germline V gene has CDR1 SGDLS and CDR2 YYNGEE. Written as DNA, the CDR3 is TGTGCCAGCAGCTTATCCGGCCGCCCGGCGGATTCACCCCTCCACTTT. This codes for CASSLSGRPADSPLHF.

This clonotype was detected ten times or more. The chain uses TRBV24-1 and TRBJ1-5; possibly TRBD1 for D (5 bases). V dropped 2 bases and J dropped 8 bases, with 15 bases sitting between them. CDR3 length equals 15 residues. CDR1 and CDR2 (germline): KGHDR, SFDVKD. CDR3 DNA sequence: TGTGCCACCAGTGATTCCCGGGACGCCCAAAAGCCCCAGCATTTT. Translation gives CATSDSRDAQKPQHF.

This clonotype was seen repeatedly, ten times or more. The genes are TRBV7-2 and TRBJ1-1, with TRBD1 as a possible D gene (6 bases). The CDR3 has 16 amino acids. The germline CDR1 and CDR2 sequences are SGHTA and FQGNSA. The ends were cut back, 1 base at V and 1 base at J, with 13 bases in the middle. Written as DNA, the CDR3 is TGTGCCAGCAGCTTAGGAGGGGCCAGGGGGAACACTGAAGCTTTCTTT. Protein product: CASSLGGARGNTEAFF.

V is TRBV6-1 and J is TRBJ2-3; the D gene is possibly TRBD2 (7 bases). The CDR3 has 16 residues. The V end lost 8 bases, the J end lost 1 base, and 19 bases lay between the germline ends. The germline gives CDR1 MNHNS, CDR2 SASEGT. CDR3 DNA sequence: TGTGCCAGCGGCCTAGGGGGGGCGTTGGGCACAGATACGCAGTATTTT. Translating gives CASGLGGALGTDTQYF.

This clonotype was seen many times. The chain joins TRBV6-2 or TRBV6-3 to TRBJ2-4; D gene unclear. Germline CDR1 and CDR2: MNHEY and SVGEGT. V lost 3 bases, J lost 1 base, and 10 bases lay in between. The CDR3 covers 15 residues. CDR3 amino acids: CASSYVPTAKNIQYF. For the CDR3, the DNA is TGTGCCAGCAGTTATGTTCCGACCGCCAAAAACATTCAGTACTTC.

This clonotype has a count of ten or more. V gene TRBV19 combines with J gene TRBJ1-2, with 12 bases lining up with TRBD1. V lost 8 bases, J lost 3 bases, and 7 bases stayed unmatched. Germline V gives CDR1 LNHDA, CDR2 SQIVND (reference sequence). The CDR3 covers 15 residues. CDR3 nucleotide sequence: TGTGCCAGTCTCCAAGGGGACAGGGGGCACTATGGCTACACCTTC. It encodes CASLQGDRGHYGYTF.

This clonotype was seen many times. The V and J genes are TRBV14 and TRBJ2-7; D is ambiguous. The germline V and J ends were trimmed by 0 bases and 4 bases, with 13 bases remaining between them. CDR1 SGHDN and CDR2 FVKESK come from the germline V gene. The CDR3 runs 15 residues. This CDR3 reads CASSQDRQARYEQYF. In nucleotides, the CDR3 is TGTGCCAGCAGCCAAGATCGGCAAGCTAGGTACGAGCAGTACTTC.

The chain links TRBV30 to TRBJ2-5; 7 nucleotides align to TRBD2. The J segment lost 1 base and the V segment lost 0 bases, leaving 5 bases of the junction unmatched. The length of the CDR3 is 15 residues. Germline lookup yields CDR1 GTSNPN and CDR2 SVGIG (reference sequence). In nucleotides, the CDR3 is TGTGCCTGGAGTGTATCAGCGGGACGCCAAGAGACCCAGTACTTC. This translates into CAWSVSAGRQETQYF.

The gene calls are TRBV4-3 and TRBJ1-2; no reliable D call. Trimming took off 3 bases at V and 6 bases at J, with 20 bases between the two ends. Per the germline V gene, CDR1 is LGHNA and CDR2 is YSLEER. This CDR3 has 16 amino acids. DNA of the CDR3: TGCGCCAGCAGCCAGATGGATTCGACCGGAGTGGATGGCTACACCTTC. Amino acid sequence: CASSQMDSTGVDGYTF.

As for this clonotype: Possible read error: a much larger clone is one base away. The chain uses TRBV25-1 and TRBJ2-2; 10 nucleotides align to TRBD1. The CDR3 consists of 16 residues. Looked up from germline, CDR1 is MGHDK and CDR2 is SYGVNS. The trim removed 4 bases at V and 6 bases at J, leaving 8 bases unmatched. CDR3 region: CASSAPRDRGPGELFF. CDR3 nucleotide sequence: TGTGCCAGCAGTGCCCCCCGGGACAGGGGCCCCGGGGAGCTGTTTTTT.

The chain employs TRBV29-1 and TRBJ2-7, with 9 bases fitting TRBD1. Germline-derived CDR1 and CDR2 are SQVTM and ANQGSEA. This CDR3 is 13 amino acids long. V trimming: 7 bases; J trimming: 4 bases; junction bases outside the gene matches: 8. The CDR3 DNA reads TGCAGCGCCTCCGGGACAGGGTCTTACGAGCAGTACTTC. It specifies CSASGTGSYEQYF.

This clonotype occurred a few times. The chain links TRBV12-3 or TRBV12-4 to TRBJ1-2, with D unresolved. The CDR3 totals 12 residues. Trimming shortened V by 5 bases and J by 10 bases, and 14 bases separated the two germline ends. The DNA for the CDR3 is TGTGCCAGCAGTCTCCTCGACGGCCCCTACACCTTC. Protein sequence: CASSLLDGPYTF.

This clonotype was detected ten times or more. CDR3 sequence reads: CASSLAGERGESTEAFF. In DNA form, the CDR3 reads TGCGCCAGCAGCTTGGCCGGGGAGCGGGGGGAGAGCACTGAAGCTTTCTTT. The chain is built from TRBV5-1 and TRBJ1-1, with D perhaps matching TRBD1 (5 bases). Germline CDR1 reads SGHRS; CDR2 reads YFSETQ. The CDR3 sequence is 17 residues long. V dropped 0 bases and J dropped 4 bases, with 19 bases sitting between them.

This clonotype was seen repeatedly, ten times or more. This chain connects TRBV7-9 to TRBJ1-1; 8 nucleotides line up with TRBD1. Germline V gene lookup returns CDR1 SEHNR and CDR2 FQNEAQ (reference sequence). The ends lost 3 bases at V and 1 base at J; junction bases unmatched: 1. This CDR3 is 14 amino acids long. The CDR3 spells CASSFGTGNTEAFF. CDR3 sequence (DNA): TGTGCCAGCAGCTTTGGGACAGGGAACACTGAAGCTTTCTTT.

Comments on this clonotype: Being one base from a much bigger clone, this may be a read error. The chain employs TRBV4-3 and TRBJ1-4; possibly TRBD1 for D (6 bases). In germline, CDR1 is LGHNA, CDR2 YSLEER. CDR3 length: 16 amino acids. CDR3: CASSQTRTAYNKKLFF. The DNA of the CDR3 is TGCGCCAGCAGCCAAACGCGGACAGCTTATAATAAAAAACTGTTTTTT.

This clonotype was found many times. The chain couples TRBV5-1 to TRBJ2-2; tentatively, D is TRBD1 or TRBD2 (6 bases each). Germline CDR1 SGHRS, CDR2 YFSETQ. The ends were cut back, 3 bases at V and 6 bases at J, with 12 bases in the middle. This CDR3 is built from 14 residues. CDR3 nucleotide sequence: TGCGCCAGCAGCTACACTAGGGGGGCCGGGGAGCTGTTTTTT. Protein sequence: CASSYTRGAGELFF.

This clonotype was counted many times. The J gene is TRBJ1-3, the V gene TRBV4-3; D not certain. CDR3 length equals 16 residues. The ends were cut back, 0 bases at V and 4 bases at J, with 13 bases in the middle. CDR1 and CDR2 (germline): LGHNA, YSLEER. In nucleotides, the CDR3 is TGCGCCAGCAGCCAAGATAGGCGGGCGAACGGAAACACCATATATTTT. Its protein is CASSQDRRANGNTIYF.

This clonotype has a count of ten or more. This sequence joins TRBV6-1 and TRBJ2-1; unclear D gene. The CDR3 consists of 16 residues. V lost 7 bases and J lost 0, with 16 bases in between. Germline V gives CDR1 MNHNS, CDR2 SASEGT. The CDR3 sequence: CASNGPQSNSYNEQFF. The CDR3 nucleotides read TGTGCCAGCAACGGCCCGCAGTCAAACTCCTACAATGAGCAGTTCTTC.

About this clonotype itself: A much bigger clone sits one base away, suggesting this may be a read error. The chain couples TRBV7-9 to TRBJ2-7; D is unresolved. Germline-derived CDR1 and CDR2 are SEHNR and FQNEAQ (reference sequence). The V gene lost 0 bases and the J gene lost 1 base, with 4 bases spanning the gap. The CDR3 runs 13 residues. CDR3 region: CASSLAASYEQYF. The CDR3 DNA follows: TGTGCCAGCAGCTTAGCCGCGTCCTACGAGCAGTACTTC.

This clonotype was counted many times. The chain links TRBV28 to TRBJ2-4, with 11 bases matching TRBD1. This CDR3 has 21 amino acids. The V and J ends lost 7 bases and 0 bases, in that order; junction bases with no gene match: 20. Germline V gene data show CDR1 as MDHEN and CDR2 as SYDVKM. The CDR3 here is CASNARAGTGGSYLAKNIQYF. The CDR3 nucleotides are TGTGCCAGCAATGCACGGGCCGGGACAGGGGGGAGTTATCTAGCCAAAAACATTCAGTACTTC.

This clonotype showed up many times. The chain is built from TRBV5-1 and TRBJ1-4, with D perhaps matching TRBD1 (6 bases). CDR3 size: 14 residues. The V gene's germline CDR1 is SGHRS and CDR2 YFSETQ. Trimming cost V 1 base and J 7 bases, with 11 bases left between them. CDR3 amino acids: CASSLNGGSEKLFF. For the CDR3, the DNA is TGCGCCAGCAGCTTGAACGGGGGCAGTGAAAAACTGTTTTTT.

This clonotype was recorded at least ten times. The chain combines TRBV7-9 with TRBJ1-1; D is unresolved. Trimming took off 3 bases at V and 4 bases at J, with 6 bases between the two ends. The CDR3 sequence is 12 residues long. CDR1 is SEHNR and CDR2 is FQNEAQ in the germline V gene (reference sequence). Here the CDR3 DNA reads TGTGCCAGCAGCTTTGGGGTCACTGAAGCTTTCTTT. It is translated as CASSFGVTEAFF.

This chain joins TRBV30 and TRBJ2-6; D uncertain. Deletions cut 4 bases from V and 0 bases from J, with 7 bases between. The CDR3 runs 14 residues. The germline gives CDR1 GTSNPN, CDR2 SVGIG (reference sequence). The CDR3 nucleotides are TGTGCCTGGACAGCTTTCTCTGGGGCCAACGTCCTGACTTTC. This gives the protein CAWTAFSGANVLTF. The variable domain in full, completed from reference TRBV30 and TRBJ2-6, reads SQTIHQWPATLVQPVGSPLSLECTVEGTSNPNLYWYRQAAGRGLQLLFYSVGIGQISSEVPQNLSASRPQDRQFILSSKKLLLSDSGFYLCAWTAFSGANVLTFGAGSRLTVL.